These T cell receptor beta chains were read from a single sample in a study of human T cells and chemical hapten exposure. MiXCR, run by TCRdb on the RACE reads, gives a single entry per CDR3 protein. This table has tens of thousands of distinct CDR3 sequences, 7.5% to 10% appearing once. Material: whole blood, obtained in connection with sensitization to the hapten diphenylcyclopropenone (DPC). The origin of the receptors is a woman aged 40-49 years with alopecia areata. Some clones in this sample may be carry-over from other donors' samples. CDR3s include the opening cysteine and the closing phenylalanine or tryptophan. Some rows have no size entry. The others give once, few or many, or a class for an expanded clone.

j_call clone_size v_call cdr3_aa
TRBJ1-2 many TRBV20-1 CSARSTGRHYGYTF
TRBJ2-6 . TRBV12-3/TRBV12-4 CASSLGFSGANVLTF
TRBJ2-1 few TRBV7-8 CASSLGRGGTSYNEQFF
TRBJ2-2 . TRBV4-2 CASSLGTSGGRNTGELFF
TRBJ1-6 many TRBV5-1 CASSLAGDPLISPLHF
TRBJ2-7 . TRBV10-3 CAISLDTTYEQYF
TRBJ2-4 few TRBV29-1 CSGGDRNTKNIQYF
TRBJ2-5 . TRBV7-9 CASSPVVSTLKPETQYF
TRBJ2-7 many TRBV20-1 CSLPHLNRGLLYEQYF
TRBJ2-2 few TRBV20-1 CSARDTNTGELFF
TRBJ1-6 many TRBV7-2 CASSLAGSYNSPLHF